Each of the 16 T cell receptor beta chains below was sequenced from the same sample in a study of blood T cell repertoires in COVID-19. The repertoire was sequenced with immunoSEQ multiplex PCR; TCRdb's copy has only in-frame clones and lacks some. Here the sample spans over 300,000 clones, 88% being singletons. The sequenced material came from PBMCs or T cells enriched from blood (not recorded which). These receptors were collected from a woman aged 25 to 39 with acute COVID-19.

V usage is TRBV12-3 or TRBV12-4 and J usage is TRBJ1-1; TRBD1 might be the D (6 bases). The CDR3 consists of 12 residues. The V and J ends lost 2 bases and 10 bases respectively, with 11 bases between them. CDR3 residues: CASSLQGIGAFF. In DNA form, the CDR3 reads TGTGCCAGCAGTTTACAGGGGATCGGAGCTTTCTTT.

V gene TRBV7-2 combines with J gene TRBJ2-7; D remains ambiguous. Germline CDR1 is SGHTA and CDR2 is FQGNSA. Trimming removed 1 base from V and 3 bases from J, with 4 bases in between. The CDR3 is made up of 12 amino acids. The CDR3 DNA is TGTGCCAGCAGCTTAGACTTCTACGAGCAGTACTTC. Its protein product is CASSLDFYEQYF.

The V and J genes are TRBV2 and TRBJ2-2; tentative D call: TRBD2 (5 bases). Trimming stripped 5 bases from V and 7 bases from J, with 11 bases between. This CDR3 is 13 amino acids long. CDR1 SNHLY and CDR2 FYNNEI come from the germline V gene. As DNA, the CDR3 is TGTGCCAGCAGTCCGGACTCCATCGGGGAGCTGTTTTTT. It is translated as CASSPDSIGELFF.

The chain combines TRBV7-2 with TRBJ2-5; 9 nucleotides align to TRBD1. The CDR3 is 15 residues long. The V and J ends lost 5 bases and 5 bases, in that order; junction bases with no gene match: 9. Germline values: CDR1 SGHTA, CDR2 FQGNSA. The CDR3 loop is CASSPDRGFRETQYF. The CDR3 DNA reads TGTGCCAGCAGCCCTGACAGGGGGTTTCGGGAGACCCAGTACTTC.

V usage is TRBV7-8 and J usage is TRBJ1-1; D perhaps matches TRBD1 (6 bases). The V gene's germline CDR1 is SGHVS and CDR2 FQNEAQ. The germline V and J ends were trimmed by 2 bases and 0 bases, with 16 bases remaining between them. The CDR3 is made up of 17 amino acids. The CDR3 region has the DNA TGTGCCAGCAGCTTAAGACAGGATAGAGTATTGAACACTGAAGCTTTCTTT. Encoded protein: CASSLRQDRVLNTEAFF.

The chain employs TRBV6-2 or TRBV6-3 and TRBJ1-6; unclear D gene. The CDR3 spans 16 residues. With 6 bases removed from V and 10 bases from J, the gap between germline ends came to 22 bases. Germline-derived CDR1 and CDR2 are MNHEY and SVGEGT. In DNA, the CDR3 is TGTGCCAGCAGCCCCACTCGGCGAGGTTCAAGCTCACCCCTCCACTTT. Its protein is CASSPTRRGSSSPLHF.

The rearrangement links TRBV9 to TRBJ2-2; TRBD2 might be the D (5 bases). CDR1 and CDR2 from the germline V gene are SGDLS and YYNGEE. V lost 5 bases and J 6 bases, leaving 8 bases between the germline ends. The CDR3 spans 12 residues. In nucleotides, the CDR3 is TGTGCCAGCAGGGACTCGTCCGGGGAGCTGTTTTTT. Translating gives CASRDSSGELFF.

V gene TRBV7-2 combines with J gene TRBJ2-3; 9 bases line up with TRBD2. Germline assignment: CDR1 SGHTA and CDR2 FQGNSA. The length of the CDR3 is 15 residues. V trimming: 3 bases; J trimming: 1 base; junction bases outside the gene matches: 2. The CDR3 coding sequence is TGTGCCAGCAGCTTGAGACTAGCGGGCACAGATACGCAGTATTTT. It yields the protein CASSLRLAGTDTQYF.

This chain links TRBV4-1 with TRBJ1-2; D is undetermined. Germline loops: CDR1 MGHRA, CDR2 YSYEKL. The CDR3 runs 14 residues. V was shortened by 0 bases and J by 5 bases, with 10 bases between the two germline ends. CDR3 bases: TGCGCCAGCAGCCAAGACGACTCCGTTTATGGCTACACCTTC. Protein: CASSQDDSVYGYTF.

The rearrangement links TRBV2 to TRBJ1-2, with 7 bases aligning to TRBD1. This CDR3 has 14 residues. Looked up from germline, CDR1 is SNHLY and CDR2 is FYNNEI. The V gene end was trimmed by 5 bases and the J gene end by 4 bases; junction bases not matched to a gene: 7. The CDR3 protein is CASSLSWDSYGYTF. CDR3 DNA sequence: TGTGCCAGCAGTTTGAGTTGGGACAGCTATGGCTACACCTTC.

This chain uses TRBV7-6 with TRBJ2-7, with TRBD1 matching over 10 bases. Per the germline V gene, CDR1 is SGHVS and CDR2 is FNYEAQ. V dropped 7 bases and J dropped 9; count of bases not matched to a gene: 12. This CDR3 contains 14 residues. The CDR3 DNA reads TGTGCCAGCACACAGGGACAGGGGACCCTCGTGCAGTACTTC. Encoded protein: CASTQGQGTLVQYF. Looking up the rest from reference TRBV7-6 and TRBJ2-7 gives the full variable domain: GAGVSQSPRYKVTKRGQDVALRCDPISGHVSLYWYRQALGQGPEFLTYFNYEAQQDKSGLPNDRFSAERPEGSISTLTIQRTEQRDSAMYRCASTQGQGTLVQYFGPGTRLTVT.

V is TRBV2 and J is TRBJ1-2; a possible D gene is TRBD1 (6 bases). Trimming shortened V by 6 bases and J by 4 bases, and 12 bases separated the two germline ends. Per germline, CDR1 SNHLY and CDR2 FYNNEI. This CDR3 has 13 amino acids. In DNA, the CDR3 is TGTGCCAGCAGCGTCGGACAGTCCTATGGCTACACCTTC. Amino acids: CASSVGQSYGYTF.

This chain links TRBV2 with TRBJ2-5; 12 bases are shared with TRBD2. The trim removed 5 bases at V and 2 bases at J, leaving 6 bases unmatched. Germline assignment: CDR1 SNHLY and CDR2 FYNNEI. This CDR3 contains 16 residues. CDR3 sequence reads: CASSPQTSGGQETQYF. In nucleotides, the CDR3 is TGTGCCAGCAGTCCCCAAACTAGCGGGGGGCAAGAGACCCAGTACTTC. Based on the CDR3 plus reference TRBV2 and TRBJ2-5, the full variable domain is EPEVTQTPSHQVTQMGQEVILRCVPISNHLYFYWYRQILGQKVEFLVSFYNNEISEKSEIFDDQFSVERPDGSNFTLKIRSTKLEDSAMYFCASSPQTSGGQETQYFGPGTRLLVL.

This clone has just one count. The chain recombines TRBV27 with TRBJ1-3, with D possibly being TRBD1 (5 bases). CDR1 MNHEY and CDR2 SMNVEV come from the germline V gene (reference sequence). Trimming shortened V by 3 bases and J by 0 bases, and 12 bases separated the two germline ends. The CDR3 loop spans 16 amino acids. Here the CDR3 DNA reads TGTGCCAGCAGTTTGGGAGGGGCCAGCTCTGGAAACACCATATATTTT. This codes for CASSLGGASSGNTIYF.

This rearrangement joins TRBV6-1 to TRBJ2-7, with a weak D call TRBD1 (6 bases). This CDR3 is built from 11 residues. V shed 3 bases and J shed 7 bases, with 7 bases lying between them. Per the germline V gene, CDR1 is MNHNS and CDR2 is SASEGT. This CDR3 reads CASSDTGEQYF. CDR3 in DNA: TGTGCCAGCAGTGATACAGGGGAGCAGTACTTC.

This chain joins TRBV27 and TRBJ2-3, with D perhaps matching TRBD1 (6 bases). V lost 4 bases, J lost 1 base, and 15 bases lay in between. Germline CDR1 and CDR2: MNHEY and SMNVEV (reference sequence). There are 16 residues in the CDR3. This CDR3 reads CASSSQGTIGTDTQYF. The CDR3 DNA follows: TGTGCCAGCAGTTCTCAAGGGACAATTGGCACAGATACGCAGTATTTT.